This entry is about one T cell receptor (beta chain). The CDR3 contains 13 residues. Looked up from germline, CDR1 is MRHNA and CDR2 is SNTAGT. With 5 bases clipped from V and 5 bases from J, the junction kept 3 bases outside the gene matches. This sample is drawn from a study of T cell changes during pregnancy in multiple sclerosis. Here immunoSEQ multiplex PCR was the method, and the copy in TCRdb shows in-frame clones only, minus some. The data show 55,000 to 70,000 clones, approximately 90% seen once. This sequence joins TRBV6-4 and TRBJ2-1, with TRBD1 matching over 7 bases. The receptor was isolated from a female donor in good health, enrolled as a control in a pregnancy study. Source: peripheral blood, taken in the second trimester of pregnancy. The CDR3 DNA follows: TGTGCCAGCAGTCCGACAGGGAACAATGAGCAGTTCTTC. Translation: CASSPTGNNEQFF.